This section outlines one TCR beta chain sequence together with its context. A read error may produce the germline difference seen at one junction end. The data originate from a study of tumor-infiltrating lymphocytes in primary liver carcinoma. Study in general: Samples yielded about 3.5 to 7.5 million productive TCRbeta reads, similar across tissue types.

The CDR3 runs to 12 residues. CDR1 and CDR2 (germline): SQVTM, ANQGSEA. Co-extraction of both nucleic acids (RNA and DNA) used 20-30 mg of unsorted bulk tissue. Sampling of every tumor involved five separate regions. These included the tumor centre. Each tumor sample had over 80% viable tumor cells. cDNA specific to TCR beta was made from 500 ng of total RNA, with a constant-region primer employed for priming. TCR beta libraries came from three nested multiplex PCR rounds using slightly modified ARM-PCR. Researchers ran the first two PCR rounds for approximately 10 cycles each with TRBV1-TRBV30 forward primers and a C-beta reverse primer. MiXCR, run by TCRdb on the multiplex PCR reads, gives a single entry per CDR3 protein. Of approximately 73,000 distinct CDR3 sequences in the sample, about two thirds were seen once.

Sequencing was performed on liver tumor tissue from sampling region 4. The subset: tumor region T4, right-lateral pole. This TCR derives from a woman between 55 and 75 years old with primary liver carcinoma and hepatitis B virus infection. This rearrangement joins TRBV29-1 to TRBJ2-7, with a possible D match to TRBD1 (5 bases). The CDR3 loop is CSIEKAAREQYF. The CDR3 nucleotides are TGCAGCATTGAAAAGGCGGCCAGGGAACAGTACTTC.